The sequence of this T cell receptor beta chain was determined in a study of blood T cell repertoires in COVID-19. About the study: The origin of the acute and convalescent COVID-19 samples was the United States, Italy and Spain.

The method was immunoSEQ multiplex PCR; TCRdb's version includes in-frame clones alone and lacks a portion of them. The table shows roughly 120,000 clones, with just over 70% occurring only once. This CDR3 region has 16 residues. CDR1 is SGHAT, CDR2 FQNNGV, per germline. Trimming shortened V by 5 bases and J by 8 bases, and 21 bases separated the two germline ends. This clone was counted only a few times. The TCR was taken from a human donor with acute or convalescent COVID-19. The donor label of this sample is uncertain. The chain is built from TRBV11-2 and TRBJ1-4; D gene ambiguous. The sample taken for sequencing was peripheral blood. CDR3 nucleotides: TGTGCCAGCAGCCCTCCGGTTGTGGGAGAGGAAGAAAAACTGTTTTTT. This translates into CASSPPVVGEEEKLFF.